The clone carrying this TCR beta chain was seen a few times. Antigen unknown. The record originates from a study of beta chain features in type 1 diabetes. Notes on the study in general: Shortening that was moderate but significant affected the TCRB CDR3s of Type 1 diabetes patients in all four CD4+ subsets.

Sort purity for all populations was recorded as exceeding 98%. Expressed TCRB transcripts were sequenced after all isolated RNA was converted to cDNA. Sequencing was performed with immunoSEQ multiplex PCR; in TCRdb, only in-frame clones are kept and a portion is missing. The sample holds hundreds of thousands of clones; 15% are singletons and the top ten take 0.015%. Germline V gene lookup returns CDR1 GTSNPN and CDR2 SVGIG (reference sequence). Trimming cost V 4 bases and J 8 bases; bases outside gene matches: 8. This CDR3 comprises 13 residues. The sequenced material came from naive CD4+ T cells from blood. The chain employs TRBV30 and TRBJ1-1; 9 bases fit TRBD1. This TCR came from a man younger than 30 with type 1 diabetes. CDR3 in amino acids: CAWTRTGGEEAFF. The DNA of the CDR3 is TGTGCCTGGACCCGTACAGGGGGCGAGGAAGCTTTCTTT. The full variable domain, with the rest looked up from reference TRBV30 and TRBJ1-1, is SQTIHQWPATLVQPVGSPLSLECTVEGTSNPNLYWYRQAAGRGLQLLFYSVGIGQISSEVPQNLSASRPQDRQFILSSKKLLLSDSGFYLCAWTRTGGEEAFFGQGTRLTVV.